What follows describes a single T cell receptor beta chain. Its antigen is undetermined. Addition of UMIs with a 6-nucleotide sample barcode was achieved by template switching. TCRdb reprocessed the 5' RACE reads; each CDR3 protein has one entry and no DNA is given. The sample totals roughly 300,000 distinct CDR3 sequences. The data derive from a study of monozygotic twins with inflammatory bowel disease. Regarding the study as a whole: None of the different T cell subtypes could be distinguished from one another. Extra variability in the repertoires of patients may have come from differing immunosuppressive treatments.

The CDR3 spans 20 residues. Per the germline V gene, CDR1 is LGHNA and CDR2 is YNFKEQ. This chain joins TRBV4-2 and TRBJ2-4; no DNA is available, so the TRBD2 call from TCRdb remains unchecked. Material: blood. The receptor's source is a human donor with ulcerative colitis or Crohn's disease, or a healthy co-twin of an affected twin (not recorded which). This CDR3 reads CASSQDTSGKIDLAKNIQYF.